The T cell receptor (beta chain) described here comes from a study of T cells after yellow fever vaccination. Across the whole study: With SMART-Seq v4 Ultra Low Input, the fractions containing low cell numbers were prepared.

Study-wide points: Peaking faster, on day 5 versus 15, the secondary response was nonetheless weaker. Detected again after the booster were most primary-vaccination clones, at almost 97% CD4 and approximately 90% CD8.

Trimming took off 1 base at V and 0 bases at J, with 13 bases between the two ends. The CDR3 has 16 residues. CDR1 SGHRS and CDR2 YFSETQ come from the germline V gene. UMIs and a universal primer site were added when TCR cDNA was made by 5'RACE template switching. TCRdb re-called the 5' RACE reads through MiXCR, storing one row per CDR3 protein. Of about 320,000 distinct CDR3 sequences in the sample, around an eighth were seen once. Remarks on this clonotype: The antigen remains undetermined.

The source is a man between 18 and 35 years old who received the YFV17D yellow fever vaccine. Sequencing was performed on CD4+ T cells sorted from PBMCs, taken 15 days after the yellow fever booster vaccination. This rearrangement joins TRBV5-1 to TRBJ1-2, with D hard to call. CDR3 region: CASSLYPDGSNYGYTF. In DNA, the CDR3 is TGCGCCAGCAGCTTGTACCCTGATGGGTCTAACTATGGCTACACCTTC.